Given below is one T cell receptor beta chain in context. The antigen is undetermined. These data come from a study of radiotherapy plus CTLA-4 blockade in lung cancer. General study findings and limits: Tumor-derived TCR clones expanded in blood after radiotherapy plus ipilimumab. According to reports, early shifts in blood T cell clones, alongside interferon-beta, forecast response most accurately.

Method: immunoSEQ multiplex PCR; TCRdb's copy keeps in-frame clones and lacks some. The sample has about 110,000 clones, over 65% seen once. Trimming removed 6 bases from V and 7 bases from J; junction bases left unmatched: 17. This CDR3 has 16 amino acids. CDR1 SNHLY and CDR2 FYNNEI come from the germline V gene. J is TRBJ2-5 and V is TRBV2, with 7 bases identical to TRBD2. The clonotype originates from a human donor with non-small cell lung cancer that progressed on radiotherapy plus ipilimumab. Some clones in this sample may be carry-over from other donors' samples. Sequenced material: peripheral blood, taken from a patient treated with radiotherapy plus ipilimumab. CDR3 region: CASRKNAWTSGATQYF. CDR3 nucleotide sequence: TGTGCCAGCAGGAAAAACGCCTGGACTAGTGGTGCGACCCAGTACTTC.